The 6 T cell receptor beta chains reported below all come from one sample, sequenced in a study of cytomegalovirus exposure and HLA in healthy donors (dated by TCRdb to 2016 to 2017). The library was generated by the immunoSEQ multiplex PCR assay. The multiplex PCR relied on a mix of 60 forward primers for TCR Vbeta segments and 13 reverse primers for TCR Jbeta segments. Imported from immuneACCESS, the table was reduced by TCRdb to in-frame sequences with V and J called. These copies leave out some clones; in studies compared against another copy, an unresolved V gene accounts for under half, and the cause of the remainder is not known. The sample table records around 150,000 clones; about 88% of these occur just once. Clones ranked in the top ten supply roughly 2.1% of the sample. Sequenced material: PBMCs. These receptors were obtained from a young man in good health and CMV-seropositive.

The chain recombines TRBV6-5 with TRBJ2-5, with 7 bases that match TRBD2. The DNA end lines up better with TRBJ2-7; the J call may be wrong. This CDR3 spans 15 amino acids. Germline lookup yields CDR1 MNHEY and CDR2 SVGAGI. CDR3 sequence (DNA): TGTGCCAGCAGTTACTCGGGGAGGGGTGTATACGAGCAGTACTTC. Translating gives CASSYSGRGVYEQYF.

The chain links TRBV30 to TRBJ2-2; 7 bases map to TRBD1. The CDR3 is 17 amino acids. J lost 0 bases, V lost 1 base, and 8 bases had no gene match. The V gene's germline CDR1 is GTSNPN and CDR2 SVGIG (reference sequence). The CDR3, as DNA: TGTGCCTGGAGTGGGGACAGAGAGAGGCCGAACACCGGGGAGCTGTTTTTT. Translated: CAWSGDRERPNTGELFF.

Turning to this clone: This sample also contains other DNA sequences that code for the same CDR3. The CDR3 loop is CASSLSGGSYNEQFF. CDR3 bases: TGCGCCAGCAGCTTGTCGGGGGGTTCCTACAATGAGCAGTTCTTC. This chain connects TRBV5-1 to TRBJ2-1; 7 bases are shared with TRBD2. V gave up 1 base and J gave up 1 base; unmatched junction bases: 2. The CDR3 runs to 15 residues. Germline values: CDR1 SGHRS, CDR2 YFSETQ.

The CDR3 DNA reads as TGTGCCAGCAGTAGCGATGGTCTCACAGATACGCAGTATTTT. Residues: CASSSDGLTDTQYF. The chain uses TRBV2 and TRBJ2-3, with D hard to call. This CDR3 has 14 residues. CDR1 is SNHLY and CDR2 is FYNNEI in the germline V gene. Trimming stripped 5 bases from V and 2 bases from J, with 11 bases between. Full variable domain (missing parts from reference TRBV2 and TRBJ2-3): EPEVTQTPSHQVTQMGQEVILRCVPISNHLYFYWYRQILGQKVEFLVSFYNNEISEKSEIFDDQFSVERPDGSNFTLKIRSTKLEDSAMYFCASSSDGLTDTQYFGPGTRLTVL.

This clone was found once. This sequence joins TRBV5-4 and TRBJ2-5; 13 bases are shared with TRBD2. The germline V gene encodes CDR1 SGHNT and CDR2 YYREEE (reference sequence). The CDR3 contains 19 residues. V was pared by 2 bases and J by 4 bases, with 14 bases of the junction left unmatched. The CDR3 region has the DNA TGTGCCAGCAGCTTAAAAGCACTAGCGGGGGGGTCAACGATAGAGACCCAGTACTTC. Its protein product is CASSLKALAGGSTIETQYF.

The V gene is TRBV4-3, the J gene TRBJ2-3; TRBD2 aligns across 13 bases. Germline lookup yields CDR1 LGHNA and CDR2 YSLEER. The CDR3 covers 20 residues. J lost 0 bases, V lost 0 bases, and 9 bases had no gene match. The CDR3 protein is CASSQDRWTSGGRSTDTQYF. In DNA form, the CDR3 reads TGCGCCAGCAGCCAAGATCGTTGGACTAGCGGGGGCCGTAGCACAGATACGCAGTATTTT.